The next 3 T cell receptor beta chains were all read from a single sample in a study of T-cell memory formation after mild COVID-19. TCRdb analysed the 5' RACE reads with MiXCR anew, one entry per CDR3 protein. The sample has hundreds of thousands of distinct CDR3 sequences, 20% to 25% seen once. Input material: PBMCs or a T cell subset sorted from them (not recorded which). These receptors were obtained from an adult woman who had mild COVID-19 (a few samples of this study predate the infection). Cell type and time point are not known.

In its sample, this clonotype was seen a few times. V usage is TRBV6-1 and J usage is TRBJ1-1; possible D gene TRBD1, 5 bases. The CDR3 length is 15 residues. CDR1 MNHNS and CDR2 SASEGT come from the germline V gene. V lost 4 bases, J lost 0 bases, and 12 bases lay in between. The CDR3 loop reads CASSVGPHMNTEAFF. The CDR3, as DNA: TGTGCCAGCAGTGTGGGACCGCACATGAACACTGAAGCTTTCTTT.

The chain has TRBV7-4 and TRBJ1-5; TRBD1 aligns across 7 bases. Losses at the gene ends were 1 base for V and 1 base for J; bases not matched to a gene: 7. Germline V gene sequence: CDR1 SGHVT, CDR2 SQSDAQ. The CDR3 is 17 residues long. CDR3 sequence (DNA): TGTGCCAGCAGCTTAGGAGGCAGGGGGGAGAGCAATCAGCCCCAGCATTTT. It is translated as CASSLGGRGESNQPQHF.

The V gene is TRBV30, the J gene TRBJ2-3; 7 bases fit TRBD1. The CDR3 runs to 15 residues. Germline trimming cut 2 bases from V and 4 bases from J; bases unmatched to any gene: 9. Germline values: CDR1 GTSNPN, CDR2 SVGIG (reference sequence). CDR3 DNA sequence: TGTGCCTGGAGTACAGGGGCTCGAGGCGCAGATACGCAGTATTTT. This codes for CAWSTGARGADTQYF.